The 4 T cell receptor beta chains below were found in one sample sequenced in a study of T-cell reconstitution after alpha-beta-depleted transplantation in children. Unique molecular identifiers featured in how the TCRbeta library was prepared. TCRdb fed the PCR reads into MiXCR, producing one record per CDR3 protein. The repertoire holds a few hundred thousand distinct CDR3 sequences, under 20% seen once, with approximately 29% in the top ten. The sample in question was PBMCs, mostly from graft donor cells, obtained 360 days after TCRalphabeta/CD19-depleted stem cell transplant. The receptors here all came from a boy under three years old who had a stem cell transplant for Wiskott-Aldrich syndrome, so the T cells may come from the graft donor.

This chain links TRBV29-1 with TRBJ2-3; D is perhaps TRBD1 (5 bases). The CDR3 is made up of 14 amino acids. V lost 4 bases and J 0 bases, leaving 11 bases between the germline ends. Germline V gene data show CDR1 as SQVTM and CDR2 as ANQGSEA. The CDR3 protein is CSVADTASTDTQYF. CDR3 DNA: TGCAGCGTTGCGGACACAGCTAGCACAGATACGCAGTATTTT.

The chain joins TRBV15 to TRBJ2-5; TRBD1 agrees at 8 bases. Germline CDR1 LNHNV, CDR2 YYDKDF (reference sequence). The junction had 7 bases not matched to a gene; V was cut back by 0 bases and J by 1 base. The length of the CDR3 is 17 residues. The CDR3 sequence: CATSREGVGTGQETQYF. The CDR3 nucleotides read TGTGCCACCAGCAGAGAAGGGGTGGGGACAGGCCAAGAGACCCAGTACTTC.

This clonotype has only a few counts. The chain joins TRBV20-1 to TRBJ2-3; no definite D call. Germline CDR1 and CDR2: DFQATT and SNEGSKA (reference sequence). The length of the CDR3 is 14 residues. The V gene lost 3 bases and the J gene lost 0 bases, with 10 bases spanning the gap. The CDR3 sequence is CSASGFSSTDTQYF. As DNA, the CDR3 is TGCAGTGCTAGTGGGTTTTCTAGCACAGATACGCAGTATTTT.

V gene TRBV20-1 combines with J gene TRBJ2-7, with 8 bases fitting TRBD1. CDR1 is DFQATT, CDR2 SNEGSKA, per germline (reference sequence). V shed 2 bases, J shed 11 bases, and the junction held 5 bases outside the gene matches. CDR3 length equals 11 residues. CDR3 loop: CSARQGAREYF. CDR3 DNA: TGCAGTGCTAGACAGGGGGCCAGGGAGTACTTC.